Here is one TCR beta chain with its context. The data were produced by immunoSEQ multiplex PCR, yet TCRdb's version contains in-frame clones alone and is incomplete. The repertoire holds roughly 25,000 clones, with more than 80% as singletons. The V gene's germline CDR1 is LGHDT and CDR2 YNNKEL (reference sequence). J was trimmed by 3 bases and V by 4 bases; bases with no gene match: 10. The CDR3 contains 16 residues. The sample comes from a study of tissue T cells after allogeneic stem cell transplantation. The chain couples TRBV3-1 (or the pseudogene TRBV3-2) to TRBJ2-7, with 9 bases matching TRBD2. The TCR comes from a male donor at least 60 years old who later had graft-versus-host disease after an allogeneic stem cell transplant. The sample was blood, taken before transplantation. The CDR3: CASSPSLGGGGYEQYF. Written as DNA, the CDR3 is TGTGCCAGCAGCCCCTCGTTAGGCGGGGGGGGCTACGAGCAGTACTTC.